These 30 T cell receptor beta chains were all obtained from the same sample, sequenced in a study of spatial heterogeneity in lung cancer. Notes on the study in general: Expanded intratumoral alpha and beta TCR counts tracked tumor mutation counts.

Antigen specificity for these receptors is unknown. Time point described: sample taken at primary tumor resection. TCRdb ran MiXCR on the 5' RACE reads and lists one entry per CDR3 protein. The sample holds 7,000 to 10,000 distinct CDR3 sequences, 2.9% seen once. The source material was lung tumor tissue, sampled at surgery. The receptors come from a male donor with early-stage non-small cell lung cancer.

Details on this clonotype: Just one base apart from a much larger clone, this may be a read error. This chain joins TRBV6-5 and TRBJ2-1; no clear D gene. Germline V gene sequence: CDR1 MNHEY, CDR2 SVGAGI. There are 13 residues in the CDR3. The chain's CDR3 is CASSSGIHNDQFF. CDR3 sequence (DNA): TGTGCCAGCAGTTCGGGTATCCACAATGATCAGTTCTTC.

In this sample, this clonotype is medium-sized. CDR3 coding DNA: TGTGCCAGCAGCCCGAAAGAGACCCAGTACTTC. Translating it yields CASSPKETQYF. The V and J genes are TRBV5-8 and TRBJ2-5, with D unclear. V was clipped by 4 bases and J by 3 bases, with 4 bases between them. The CDR3 loop spans 11 amino acids. Germline CDR1 and CDR2: SGHTS and YDEGEE. Drawing the rest from reference TRBV5-8 and TRBJ2-5, the complete variable domain is EAGVTQSPTHLIKTRGQQATLRCSPISGHTSVYWYQQALGLGLQFLLWYDEGEERNRGNFPPRFSGRQFPNYSSELNVNALELEDSALYLCASSPKETQYFGPGTRLLVL.

This clonotype was seen ten or more times. The chain carries TRBV28 and TRBJ1-2; TRBD1 agrees at 9 bases. The germline V gene has CDR1 MDHEN and CDR2 SYDVKM. The CDR3 extends over 15 amino acids. V shed 6 bases, J shed 4 bases, and the junction held 9 bases outside the gene matches. CDR3 coding DNA: TGTGCCAGCAGAAACCCACAGGGGGCCGGCTATGGCTACACCTTC. It codes for CASRNPQGAGYGYTF.

This clonotype was seen at least ten times. CDR3 DNA: TGTGCCAGCAGTGAAATTGAGGCGGGGGGGCGGGATACGCAGTATTTT. Its protein product is CASSEIEAGGRDTQYF. The V and J genes are TRBV6-4 and TRBJ2-3; 9 nucleotides match TRBD2. This CDR3 comprises 16 residues. Trimming took 3 bases from V and 6 from J; bases not matched to a gene: 10. CDR1 and CDR2 (germline): MRHNA, SNTAGT.

Remarks on this clonotype: This may be a read error: a much more frequent sequence differs by one nucleotide. The chain combines TRBV3-1 with TRBJ1-6; TRBD1 agrees at 7 bases. Germline CDR1 is LGHDT and CDR2 is YNNKEL (reference sequence). CDR3 length equals 13 residues. Written as DNA, the CDR3 is TGTGCCGGCAGCCAAGGGGGCAGGGGCGACGTTCACTTT. Encoded protein: CAGSQGGRGDVHF.

Many counts were recorded for this clonotype. The chain uses TRBV7-9 and TRBJ1-5; D uncertain. The CDR3 is 13 amino acids. Germline V gene lookup returns CDR1 SEHNR and CDR2 FQNEAQ (reference sequence). V lost 5 bases to trimming and J lost 7 bases, with 12 bases between them. The DNA of the CDR3 is TGTGCCAGCAGCCCAACGGGAGGACAGCCCCAGCATTTT. This gives the protein CASSPTGGQPQHF.

Sample share makes this clonotype medium-sized (0.01 to 0.1%). This chain links TRBV7-3 with TRBJ2-5; no firm D call. With 6 bases removed from V and 3 bases from J, the gap between germline ends came to 11 bases. CDR3 length equals 13 residues. The germline V gene has CDR1 SGHTA and CDR2 FQGTGA. As DNA, the CDR3 is TGTGCCAGCAGATTATCCCCGAAAGAGACCCAGTACTTC. This sequence encodes CASRLSPKETQYF.

Judged by abundance, this clonotype is medium-sized. The genes are TRBV10-3 and TRBJ2-7, with TRBD2 matching 11 bases. Germline CDR1 and CDR2: ENHRY and SYGVKD. V was clipped by 6 bases and J by 3 bases; unmatched bases: 4. This CDR3 is built from 14 residues. The CDR3 here is CAIRGLAGSYEQYF. Here the CDR3 DNA reads TGTGCCATCAGAGGACTAGCGGGTAGCTACGAGCAGTACTTC.

This clonotype occurred many times. This chain links TRBV3-1 with TRBJ2-2; no definite D call. Trimming shortened V by 6 bases and J by 1 base, and 9 bases separated the two germline ends. The CDR3 covers 14 residues. Looked up from germline, CDR1 is LGHDT and CDR2 is YNNKEL (reference sequence). The CDR3 reads CASSRRGNTGELFF. The CDR3 bases are TGTGCCAGCAGTCGACGAGGGAACACCGGGGAGCTGTTTTTT.

This clonotype was found many times. CDR3 sequence reads: CASSLGTITEAFF. In nucleotides, the CDR3 is TGTGCCAGCAGCCTAGGGACAATCACTGAAGCTTTCTTT. The genes are TRBV11-2 and TRBJ1-1, with D possibly matching TRBD1 (6 bases). The CDR3 loop spans 13 amino acids. Germline values: CDR1 SGHAT, CDR2 FQNNGV. Trimming stripped 5 bases from V and 4 bases from J, with 11 bases between.

There are a few counts of this clonotype. V is TRBV12-3 or TRBV12-4 and J is TRBJ1-6; D ambiguous. This CDR3 has 12 residues. V was trimmed by 3 bases and J by 14 bases, leaving 11 bases between them. Written as DNA, the CDR3 is TGTGCCAGCAGTTTGTCGTTATCGGCCCTCCACTTT. It codes for CASSLSLSALHF.

About this clonotype: A much bigger clone sits one base away, suggesting this may be a read error. V gene TRBV7-9 combines with J gene TRBJ2-3; TRBD2 agrees at 8 bases. The CDR3 loop spans 15 amino acids. Germline assignment: CDR1 SEHNR and CDR2 FQNEAQ (reference sequence). The CDR3 sequence: CASSLRISGVDTRYF. The CDR3 nucleotides are TGTGCCAGCAGCTTAAGAATTAGCGGGGTCGATACGCGGTATTTT. The full variable domain, in which reference TRBV7-9 and TRBJ2-3 provide the parts outside the CDR3, is DTGVSQNPRHKITKRGQNVTFRCDPISEHNRLYWYRQTLGQGPEFLTYFQNEAQLEKSRLLSDRFSAERPKGSFSTLEIQRTEQGDSAMYLCASSLRISGVDTRYFGPGTRLTVL.

This clonotype is termed medium-sized. The chain carries TRBV28 and TRBJ1-1; a weak D match, TRBD1 (6 bases). The CDR3 spans 14 residues. Germline CDR1 reads MDHEN; CDR2 reads SYDVKM. CDR3 loop: CVSRAAGGGTEAFF. CDR3 in DNA: TGTGTCTCGCGGGCCGCGGGGGGCGGCACTGAAGCTTTCTTT.

This clonotype was picked up many times. CDR3 protein: CASSLNGQGEAFF. The CDR3 nucleotides are TGTGCCAGCAGCTTAAATGGTCAAGGGGAAGCTTTCTTT. The chain is built from TRBV7-2 and TRBJ1-1; no definite D call. The germline gives CDR1 SGHTA, CDR2 FQGNSA. The V end lost 2 bases, the J end lost 8 bases, and 12 bases lay between the germline ends. There are 13 residues in the CDR3.

Many counts were recorded for this clonotype. This rearrangement joins TRBV2 to TRBJ2-5; the D gene is possibly TRBD2 (5 bases). The CDR3 sequence is 16 residues long. Trimming took 4 bases from V and 5 from J, leaving 20 bases between them. Germline CDR1 and CDR2: SNHLY and FYNNEI. The CDR3 region is CASSGRAVRRGETQYF. CDR3 DNA sequence: TGTGCCAGCAGTGGTAGGGCAGTACGTAGAGGGGAGACCCAGTACTTC.

This clonotype was picked up many times. The chain combines TRBV6-2 or TRBV6-3 with TRBJ1-2, with D unclear. Germline values: CDR1 MNHEY, CDR2 SVGEGT. The ends were cut back, 5 bases at V and 4 bases at J, with 14 bases in the middle. The CDR3 length is 14 residues. CDR3 coding DNA: TGTGCCAGCAGTACCGGACGAGTATCCTATGGCTACACCTTC. Its protein product is CASSTGRVSYGYTF.

This rearrangement joins TRBV29-1 to TRBJ2-5; the D gene is possibly TRBD1 (5 bases). The germline CDR1 and CDR2 sequences are SQVTM and ANQGSEA. V was trimmed by 4 bases and J by 7 bases, leaving 16 bases between them. This CDR3 is built from 13 residues. The chain's CDR3 is CSVGKQVTATQYF. In DNA form, the CDR3 reads TGCAGCGTTGGAAAACAGGTTACGGCGACCCAGTACTTC.

This clonotype was found a few times. This sequence joins TRBV28 and TRBJ1-5; maybe TRBD1 (5 bases). Trimming cost V 5 bases and J 9 bases, with 20 bases left between them. This CDR3 is 15 amino acids long. The germline V gene has CDR1 MDHEN and CDR2 SYDVKM. This chain's CDR3 is CASSRSQGTSPPQHF. DNA for the CDR3: TGTGCCAGCAGTAGATCTCAGGGCACAAGTCCGCCCCAGCATTTT. Together with reference TRBV28 and TRBJ1-5, the CDR3 gives the full variable domain: DVKVTQSSRYLVKRTGEKVFLECVQDMDHENMFWYRQDPGLGLRLIYFSYDVKMKEKGDIPEGYSVSREKKERFSLILESASTNQTSMYLCASSRSQGTSPPQHFGDGTRLSIL.

This clonotype has a count of ten or more. The gene calls are TRBV20-1 and TRBJ2-4, with 13 bases fitting TRBD2. CDR3 size: 19 residues. V lost 5 bases to trimming and J lost 0 bases; unmatched junction nucleotides: 13. Germline CDR1 and CDR2: DFQATT and SNEGSKA (reference sequence). CDR3 in DNA: TGCAGTGCTTCTCCGACTAGCGGGGGGCCTTTTATAGCCAAAAACATTCAGTACTTC. Translating it yields CSASPTSGGPFIAKNIQYF.

This clonotype was picked up many times. The chain combines TRBV5-4 with TRBJ2-1; D is undetermined. The length of the CDR3 is 12 residues. Germline V CDR1 and CDR2: SGHNT, YYREEE (reference sequence). The V end was cut by 0 bases, the J end by 15 bases, with 13 bases between. CDR3 DNA sequence: TGTGCCAGCAGCTTGGCCGACCAATCTGGGTTCTTC. Translation: CASSLADQSGFF.

This clonotype has at least ten counts. V and J are TRBV4-3 and TRBJ1-5; the D gene is possibly TRBD1 (5 bases). Germline V gene data show CDR1 as LGHNA and CDR2 as YSLEER. CDR3 length: 15 amino acids. Trimming pared 2 bases from V and 1 base from J, leaving 9 bases between. CDR3 DNA sequence: TGCGCCAGCAGCCAAAACCGGGACAGCAATCAGCCCCAGCATTTT. This codes for CASSQNRDSNQPQHF.

By share, this clonotype counts as medium-sized (0.01 to 0.1%). V usage is TRBV23-1 and J usage is TRBJ1-5; possible D gene TRBD1, 5 bases. TRBV23-1 is an ORF; its function is uncertain. CDR3 size: 16 residues. The V end lost 9 bases, the J end lost 3 bases, and 21 bases lay between the germline ends. CDR3 DNA: TGCGCCAGGCAGCTGTTGGGACTTCTGAACAATCAGCCCCAGCATTTT. Protein sequence: CARQLLGLLNNQPQHF.

This clonotype was picked up many times. The chain carries TRBV11-2 and TRBJ2-3; TRBD2 matches 15 bases. Germline CDR1 SGHAT, CDR2 FQNNGV. Trimming cost V 5 bases and J 4 bases; bases outside gene matches: 10. This CDR3 comprises 18 residues. CDR3 amino acids: CASSHRTSGGAGADTQYF. As DNA, the CDR3 is TGTGCCAGCAGCCACCGGACTAGCGGGGGGGCAGGCGCAGATACGCAGTATTTT.

This clonotype appeared many times. The genes are TRBV30 and TRBJ2-7; D ambiguous. V shed 2 bases and J shed 5 bases, with 13 bases lying between them. The CDR3 runs 13 residues. Per germline, CDR1 GTSNPN and CDR2 SVGIG (reference sequence). The CDR3 spells CAWSPRRGNEQYF. The CDR3 bases are TGTGCCTGGAGTCCCAGACGCGGTAACGAGCAGTACTTC.

This clonotype was detected many times. The rearrangement joins TRBV20-1 to TRBJ2-2; 8 bases fit TRBD2. CDR3 length: 14 residues. Germline CDR1 is DFQATT and CDR2 is SNEGSKA (reference sequence). V trimming: 7 bases; J trimming: 1 base; junction bases outside the gene matches: 5. In DNA form, the CDR3 reads TGCAGTGTCGTAGCGGGGAGGAACACCGGGGAGCTGTTTTTT. Translating it yields CSVVAGRNTGELFF.

Sample share makes this clonotype medium-sized. This rearrangement joins TRBV16 to TRBJ2-7, with TRBD1 as a possible D gene (6 bases). Looked up from germline, CDR1 is KGHSY and CDR2 is FQNENV. This CDR3 has 14 residues. Deletions cut 4 bases from V and 2 bases from J, with 12 bases between. The CDR3 DNA follows: TGTGCCAGCAGCCTCGGACAGCTAGCCTACGAGCAGTACTTC. The encoded protein is CASSLGQLAYEQYF.

This clonotype was observed at least ten times. J is TRBJ1-1 and V is TRBV28; the D is unclear. Deletions cut 5 bases from V and 6 bases from J, with 4 bases between. CDR3 length: 10 residues. Germline V CDR1 and CDR2: MDHEN, SYDVKM. The CDR3 bases are TGTGCCAGCAGTAGGGCTGAAGCTTTCTTT. It encodes CASSRAEAFF.

In this sample, this clonotype turned up many times. The J gene is TRBJ2-3, the V gene TRBV6-5; 7 bases map to TRBD1. CDR1 is MNHEY, CDR2 SVGAGI, per germline. Trimming took 5 bases from V and 2 from J; bases not matched to a gene: 7. The CDR3 contains 15 residues. The chain's CDR3 is CASSRGQANTDTQYF. The DNA of the CDR3 is TGTGCCAGCAGTCGCGGACAGGCGAACACAGATACGCAGTATTTT.

This clonotype is labeled as medium-sized (0.01 to 0.1%). The J gene is TRBJ2-7, the V gene TRBV6-2 or TRBV6-3; the D call may be TRBD1 or TRBD2 (5 bases each). Germline CDR1 MNHEY, CDR2 SVGEGT. CDR3 length: 15 amino acids. V was trimmed by 2 bases and J by 2 bases, leaving 13 bases between them. The CDR3 sequence is CASSYPGTETYEQYF. The DNA for the CDR3 is TGTGCCAGCAGTTACCCCGGGACCGAAACCTACGAGCAGTACTTC.

The sample holds many counts of this clonotype. CDR3 residues: CASSLTLLLSTDTQYF. DNA of the CDR3: TGTGCCAGCAGCTTAACGCTCTTGCTAAGTACAGATACGCAGTATTTT. V is TRBV7-3 and J is TRBJ2-3; D unclear. V lost 0 bases and J lost 3, with 13 bases in between. CDR1 SGHTA and CDR2 FQGTGA come from the germline V gene. This CDR3 has 16 amino acids.